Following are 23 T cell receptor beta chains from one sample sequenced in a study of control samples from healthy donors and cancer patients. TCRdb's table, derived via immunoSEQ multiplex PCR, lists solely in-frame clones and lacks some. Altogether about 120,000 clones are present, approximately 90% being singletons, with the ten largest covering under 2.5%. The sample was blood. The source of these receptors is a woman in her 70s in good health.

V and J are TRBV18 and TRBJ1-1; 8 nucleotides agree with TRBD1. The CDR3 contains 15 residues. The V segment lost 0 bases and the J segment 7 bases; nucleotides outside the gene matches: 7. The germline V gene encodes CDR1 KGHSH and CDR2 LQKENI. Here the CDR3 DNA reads TGTGCCAGCTCACCACCGTATTTACAGGGGGTTGAAGCTTTCTTT. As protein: CASSPPYLQGVEAFF.

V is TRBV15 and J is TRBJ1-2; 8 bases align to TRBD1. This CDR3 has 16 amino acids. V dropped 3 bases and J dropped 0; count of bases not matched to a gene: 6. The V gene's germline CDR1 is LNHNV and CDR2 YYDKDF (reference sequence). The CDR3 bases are TGTGCCACCAGCAGGGAGGGGACAGGAACTAACTATGGCTACACCTTC. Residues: CATSREGTGTNYGYTF.

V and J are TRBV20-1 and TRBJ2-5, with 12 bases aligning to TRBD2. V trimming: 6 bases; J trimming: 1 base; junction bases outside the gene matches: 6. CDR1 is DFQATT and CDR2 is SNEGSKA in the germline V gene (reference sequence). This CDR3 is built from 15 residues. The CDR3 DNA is TGCAGTGCGAGTAGGACTAGCGGGATCCAAGAGACCCAGTACTTC. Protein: CSASRTSGIQETQYF.

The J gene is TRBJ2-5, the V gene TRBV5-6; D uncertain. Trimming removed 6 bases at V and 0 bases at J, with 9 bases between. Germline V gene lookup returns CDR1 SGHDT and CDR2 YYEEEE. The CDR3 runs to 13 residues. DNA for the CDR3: TGTGCCAGCATCCTCGGCAACCAAGAGACCCAGTACTTC. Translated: CASILGNQETQYF.

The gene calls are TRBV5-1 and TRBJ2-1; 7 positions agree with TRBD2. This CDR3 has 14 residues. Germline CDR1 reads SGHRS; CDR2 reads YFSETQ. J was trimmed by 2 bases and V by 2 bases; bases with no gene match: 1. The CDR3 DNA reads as TGCGCCAGCAGCTTCAGCGGGACCTACAATGAGCAGTTCTTC. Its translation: CASSFSGTYNEQFF.

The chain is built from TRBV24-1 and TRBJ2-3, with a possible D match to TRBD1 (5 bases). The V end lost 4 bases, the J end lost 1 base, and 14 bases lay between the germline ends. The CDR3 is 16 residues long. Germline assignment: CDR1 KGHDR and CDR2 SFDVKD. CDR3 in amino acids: CATSDPGPVGTDTQYF. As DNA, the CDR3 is TGTGCCACCAGTGACCCAGGGCCGGTGGGCACAGATACGCAGTATTTT.

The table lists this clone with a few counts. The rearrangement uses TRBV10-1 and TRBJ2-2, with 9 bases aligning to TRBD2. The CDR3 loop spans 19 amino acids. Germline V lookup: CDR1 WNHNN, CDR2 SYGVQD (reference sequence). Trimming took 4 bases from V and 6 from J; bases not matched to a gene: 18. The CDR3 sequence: CASSVSPDRTSVTPGELFF. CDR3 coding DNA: TGCGCCAGCAGTGTTTCACCCGATCGGACTAGCGTTACCCCCGGGGAGCTGTTTTTT.

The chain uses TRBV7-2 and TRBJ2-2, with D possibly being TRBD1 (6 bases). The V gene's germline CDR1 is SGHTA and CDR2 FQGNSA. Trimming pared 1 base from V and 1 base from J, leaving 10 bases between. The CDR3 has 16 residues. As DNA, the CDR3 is TGTGCCAGCAGCTTAGGGCAGGGGCTGAACACCGGGGAGCTGTTTTTT. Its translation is CASSLGQGLNTGELFF.

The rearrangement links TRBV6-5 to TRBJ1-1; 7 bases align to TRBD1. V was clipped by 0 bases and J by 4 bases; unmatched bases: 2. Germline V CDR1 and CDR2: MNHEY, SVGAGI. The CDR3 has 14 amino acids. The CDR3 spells CASSYSGGVTEAFF. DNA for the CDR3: TGTGCCAGCAGTTACTCAGGGGGCGTCACTGAAGCTTTCTTT.

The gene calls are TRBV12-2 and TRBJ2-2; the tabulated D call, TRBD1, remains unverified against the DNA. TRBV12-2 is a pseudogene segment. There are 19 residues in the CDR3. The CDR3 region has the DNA TGTGCAAGTCGCTTAGCGTTTTTGGACAGGGGGTGTGAGACCGGGGAGCTGTTTTTT. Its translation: CASRLAFLDRGCETGELFF.

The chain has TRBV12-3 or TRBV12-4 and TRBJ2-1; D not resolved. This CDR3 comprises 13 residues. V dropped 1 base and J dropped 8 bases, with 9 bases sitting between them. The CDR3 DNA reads TGTGCCAGCAGTTTAGGCGGTTCGTATGAGCAGTTCTTC. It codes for CASSLGGSYEQFF.

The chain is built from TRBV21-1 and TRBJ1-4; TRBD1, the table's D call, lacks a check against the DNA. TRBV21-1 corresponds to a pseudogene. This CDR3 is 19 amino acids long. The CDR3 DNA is TGTGCCAGCAGCAAAAAGGGGTTCGACCGTCTGCCACTTAATGAAAAACTGTTTTTT. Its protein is CASSKKGFDRLPLNEKLFF.

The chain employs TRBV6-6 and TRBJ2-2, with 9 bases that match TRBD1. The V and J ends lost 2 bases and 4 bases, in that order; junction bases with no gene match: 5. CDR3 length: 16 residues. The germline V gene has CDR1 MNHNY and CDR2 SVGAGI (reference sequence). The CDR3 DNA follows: TGTGCCAGCAGTTACGGGACAGGGATTAGCACCGGGGAGCTGTTTTTT. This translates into CASSYGTGISTGELFF.

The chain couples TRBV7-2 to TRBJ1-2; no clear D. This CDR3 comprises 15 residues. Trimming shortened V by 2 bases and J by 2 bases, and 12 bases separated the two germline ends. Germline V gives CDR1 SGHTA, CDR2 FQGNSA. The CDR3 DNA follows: TGTGCCAGCAGCTTACAAGTCAGTTCAAACTATGGCTACACCTTC. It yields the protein CASSLQVSSNYGYTF.

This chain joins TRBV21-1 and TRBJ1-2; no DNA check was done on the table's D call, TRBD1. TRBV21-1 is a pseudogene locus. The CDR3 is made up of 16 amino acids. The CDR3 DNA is TGTGCCAGCAGCAAAGTGGGGTGGACATTATGCTATGGCTACACCTTC. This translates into CASSKVGWTLCYGYTF.

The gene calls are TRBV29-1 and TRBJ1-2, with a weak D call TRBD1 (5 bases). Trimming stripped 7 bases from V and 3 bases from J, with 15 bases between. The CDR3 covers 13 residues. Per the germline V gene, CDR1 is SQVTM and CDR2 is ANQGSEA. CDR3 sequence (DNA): TGCAGCGCCGTCGACAGCCACTACTATGGCTACACCTTC. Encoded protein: CSAVDSHYYGYTF.

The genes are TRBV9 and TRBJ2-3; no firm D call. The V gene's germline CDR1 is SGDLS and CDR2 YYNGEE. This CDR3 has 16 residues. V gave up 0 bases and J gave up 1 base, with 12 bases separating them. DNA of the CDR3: TGTGCCAGCAGCGTAGGTCCCCGACCAGGCACAGATACGCAGTATTTT. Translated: CASSVGPRPGTDTQYF.

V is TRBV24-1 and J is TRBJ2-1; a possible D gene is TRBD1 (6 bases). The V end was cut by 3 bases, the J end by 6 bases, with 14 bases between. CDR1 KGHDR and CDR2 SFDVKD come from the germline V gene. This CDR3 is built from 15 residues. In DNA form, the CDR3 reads TGTGCCACCAGTGATCCCAGGGGCCCCGCCAATGAGCAGTTCTTC. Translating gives CATSDPRGPANEQFF.

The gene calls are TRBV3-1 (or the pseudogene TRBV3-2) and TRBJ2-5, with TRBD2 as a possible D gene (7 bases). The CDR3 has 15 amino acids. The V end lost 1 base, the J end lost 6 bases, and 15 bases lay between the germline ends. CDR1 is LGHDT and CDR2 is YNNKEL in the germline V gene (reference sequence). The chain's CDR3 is CASSQVRGAHQTQYF. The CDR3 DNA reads TGTGCCAGCAGCCAAGTTCGGGGGGCCCATCAGACCCAGTACTTC.

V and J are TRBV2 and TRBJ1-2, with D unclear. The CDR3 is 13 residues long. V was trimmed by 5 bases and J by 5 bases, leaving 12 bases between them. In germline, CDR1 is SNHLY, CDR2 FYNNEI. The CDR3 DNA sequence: TGTGCCAGCAGTCCCCGGCAGGATTATGGCTACACCTTC. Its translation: CASSPRQDYGYTF.

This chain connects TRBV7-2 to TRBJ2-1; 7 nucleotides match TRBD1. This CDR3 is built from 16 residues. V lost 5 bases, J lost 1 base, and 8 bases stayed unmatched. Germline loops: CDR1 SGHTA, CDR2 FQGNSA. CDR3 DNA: TGTGCCAGCAGCCCCAAGGGGGCTTGGTCCTACAATGAGCAGTTCTTC. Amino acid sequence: CASSPKGAWSYNEQFF. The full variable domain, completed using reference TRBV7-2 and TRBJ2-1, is GAGVSQSPSNKVTEKGKDVELRCDPISGHTALYWYRQSLGQGLEFLIYFQGNSAPDKSGLPSDRFSAERTGGSVSTLTIQRTQQEDSAVYLCASSPKGAWSYNEQFFGPGTRLTVL.

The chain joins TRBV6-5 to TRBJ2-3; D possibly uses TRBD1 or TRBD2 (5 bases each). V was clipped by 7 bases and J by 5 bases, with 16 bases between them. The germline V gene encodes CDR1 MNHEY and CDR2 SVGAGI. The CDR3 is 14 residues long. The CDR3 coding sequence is TGTGCCAGCATGGGGACCAGCGGAGTAGATACGCAGTATTTT. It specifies CASMGTSGVDTQYF.

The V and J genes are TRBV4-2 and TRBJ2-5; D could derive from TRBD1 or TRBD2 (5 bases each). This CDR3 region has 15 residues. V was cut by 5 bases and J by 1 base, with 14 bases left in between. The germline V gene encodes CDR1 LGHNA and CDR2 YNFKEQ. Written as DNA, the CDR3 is TGTGCCAGCAGCGAAGCGCCGGGGCCCCAAGAGACCCAGTACTTC. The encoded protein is CASSEAPGPQETQYF.